This TCR beta chain was captured in a study of T cells in Graves' hyperthyroidism and ophthalmopathy. In this sample, this clonotype turned up many times. Its matching antigen is unknown. Amplified regions were TCR beta CDR3 sequences from RNA transcripts. An initial round of RT-PCR targeting the TCR CDR3 relied on the HTBI primer set. MiXCR, applied by TCRdb to the multiplex PCR reads, yields one record per CDR3 protein. The table includes approximately 560,000 distinct CDR3 sequences, less than 20% detected once. The V end lost 0 bases, the J end lost 7 bases, and 6 bases lay between the germline ends. The CDR3 consists of 12 residues. Germline V gene data show CDR1 as MNHNS and CDR2 as SASEGT. The study's findings and limits: The majority of expanded thyroid clonotypes above 0.001 also appeared in blood.

Among the patients, aged 18 to 65, hyperthyroidism was newly diagnosed and had lasted under 2 months. Patients having uncontrolled infection, another autoimmune disease, pregnancy or lactation were not included. The sequenced material came from blood. The rearrangement joins TRBV6-1 to TRBJ1-2, with D possibly TRBD1 on 6 matching bases. The receptor's source is a woman under 40 with Graves' hyperthyroidism. CDR3 DNA sequence: TGTGCCAGCAGTGAAGCAGGGGGTGGCTACACCTTC. Translation: CASSEAGGGYTF.